The rows below give T cell receptor beta chains drawn from one sample of a study of PD-1 blockade in classical Hodgkin lymphoma. Method: immunoSEQ multiplex PCR; TCRdb's copy keeps in-frame clones and lacks some. The profile shows tens of thousands of clones, roughly 83% of them singletons. The sample here was peripheral blood mononuclear cells (PBMCs), taken before the second cycle of nivolumab. The source of these receptors is a human donor with classical Hodgkin lymphoma. Each CDR3 is given with its conserved first and last residue. Each record gives: D gene, clone size, V gene, J gene, CDR3 protein, CDR3 DNA. A D gene is named only where the DNA matches it firmly. Only part of the rows carry a size: once, few, many, or a class if the clone is expanded.

d_gene: -; abundance: -; v_gene: TRBV5-1; j_gene: TRBJ1-2; CDR3aa: CASSLGGRNYGYTF; CDR3nt: TGCGCCAGCAGCTTGGGGGGGCGCAACTATGGCTACACCTTC
d_gene: -; abundance: -; v_gene: TRBV29-1; j_gene: TRBJ1-1; CDR3aa: CSVDLGRGTEAFF; CDR3nt: TGCAGCGTTGATCTGGGCAGAGGGACTGAAGCTTTCTTT
d_gene: TRBD1; abundance: -; v_gene: TRBV4-3; j_gene: TRBJ1-2; CDR3aa: CASSLAGTGKGYTF; CDR3nt: TGCGCCAGCAGCCTAGCCGGGACAGGGAAAGGCTACACCTTC
d_gene: -; abundance: -; v_gene: TRBV11-2; j_gene: TRBJ1-2; CDR3aa: CASSLGQNYGYTF; CDR3nt: TGTGCCAGCAGCTTAGGACAGAACTATGGCTACACCTTC
d_gene: -; abundance: -; v_gene: TRBV5-6; j_gene: TRBJ1-4; CDR3aa: CASSRLGRQNYREKLFF; CDR3nt: TGTGCCAGCAGCCGCTTGGGTCGGCAGAACTACAGGGAAAAACTGTTTTTT
d_gene: TRBD2; abundance: -; v_gene: TRBV10-3; j_gene: TRBJ2-3; CDR3aa: CAISGGTSGFSTDTQYF; CDR3nt: TGTGCCATCAGTGGAGGGACTAGCGGATTCTCCACAGATACGCAGTATTTT
d_gene: -; abundance: -; v_gene: TRBV10-3; j_gene: TRBJ2-3; CDR3aa: CAISWGDTQYF; CDR3nt: TGTGCCATCAGCTGGGGTGATACGCAGTATTTT
d_gene: -; abundance: -; v_gene: TRBV5-1; j_gene: TRBJ2-5; CDR3aa: CASRRDFQETQYF; CDR3nt: TGCGCCAGCAGGCGGGACTTCCAAGAGACCCAGTACTTC
d_gene: TRBD1; abundance: -; v_gene: TRBV12-5; j_gene: TRBJ2-1; CDR3aa: CASGLVPLGQGFFQMPSYNEQFF; CDR3nt: TGTGCTAGTGGTTTGGTCCCCTTAGGACAGGGGTTTTTCCAAATGCCCTCCTACAATGAGCAGTTCTTC
d_gene: -; abundance: -; v_gene: TRBV19; j_gene: TRBJ1-3; CDR3aa: CASSIQYSGNTIYF; CDR3nt: TGTGCCAGTAGTATTCAGTACTCTGGAAACACCATATATTTT
d_gene: TRBD1; abundance: -; v_gene: TRBV5-1; j_gene: TRBJ1-4; CDR3aa: CASSPGQGVEKLFF; CDR3nt: TGCGCCAGCAGCCCGGGACAGGGGGTCGAAAAACTGTTTTTT
d_gene: -; abundance: once; v_gene: TRBV6-6; j_gene: TRBJ1-5; CDR3aa: CASSYWQDSNQPQHF; CDR3nt: TGTGCCAGCAGTTACTGGCAGGATAGCAATCAGCCCCAGCATTTT
d_gene: TRBD1; abundance: -; v_gene: TRBV5-4; j_gene: TRBJ1-5; CDR3aa: CASSLDPGGGQPQHF; CDR3nt: TGTGCCAGCAGCTTGGATCCAGGGGGCGGTCAGCCCCAGCATTTT
d_gene: -; abundance: -; v_gene: TRBV19; j_gene: TRBJ2-6; CDR3aa: CASSDRQTLSRDLTF; CDR3nt: TGTGCCAGTAGTGACCGACAGACCCTTTCTAGGGACCTGACTTTC
d_gene: -; abundance: -; v_gene: TRBV27; j_gene: TRBJ2-1; CDR3aa: CASRCCGGNLYNEQFF; CDR3nt: TGTGCCAGCCGCTGCTGCGGCGGGAACCTCTACAATGAGCAGTTCTTC
d_gene: -; abundance: -; v_gene: TRBV25-1; j_gene: TRBJ2-1; CDR3aa: CASSAHAGRGNEQFF; CDR3nt: TGTGCCAGCAGCGCACACGCGGGACGCGGGAATGAGCAGTTCTTC
d_gene: TRBD1; abundance: -; v_gene: TRBV5-4; j_gene: TRBJ1-1; CDR3aa: CASSFWTGVTEAFF; CDR3nt: TGTGCCAGCAGCTTTTGGACAGGGGTCACTGAAGCTTTCTTT
d_gene: -; abundance: -; v_gene: TRBV5-4; j_gene: TRBJ2-7; CDR3aa: CASSPDVAYYEQYF; CDR3nt: TGTGCCAGCAGCCCGGACGTAGCCTATTACGAGCAGTACTTC
d_gene: TRBD2; abundance: -; v_gene: TRBV2; j_gene: TRBJ2-1; CDR3aa: CASKPGLARNEQFF; CDR3nt: TGTGCCAGCAAACCGGGACTAGCGAGAAATGAGCAGTTCTTC
d_gene: TRBD2; abundance: few; v_gene: TRBV5-4; j_gene: TRBJ2-1; CDR3aa: CASSRPGTSVLGNEQFF; CDR3nt: TGTGCCAGCAGCCGCCCCGGGACTAGCGTACTCGGCAATGAGCAGTTCTTC
d_gene: -; abundance: -; v_gene: TRBV7-2; j_gene: TRBJ2-3; CDR3aa: CASSLIGRLADTQYF; CDR3nt: TGTGCCAGCAGCTTAATAGGAAGACTCGCAGATACGCAGTATTTT
d_gene: -; abundance: -; v_gene: TRBV4-1; j_gene: TRBJ2-2; CDR3aa: CASSQAQRRNTGELFF; CDR3nt: TGCGCCAGCAGCCAAGCGCAGCGGAGGAACACCGGGGAGCTGTTTTTT
d_gene: -; abundance: once; v_gene: TRBV28; j_gene: TRBJ2-7; CDR3aa: CASSLWASLYSYEQYF; CDR3nt: TGTGCCAGCAGTTTATGGGCGTCATTATATTCCTACGAGCAGTACTTC
d_gene: -; abundance: -; v_gene: TRBV15; j_gene: TRBJ1-4; CDR3aa: CATSPRAEKLFF; CDR3nt: TGTGCCACCAGCCCCCGGGCGGAAAAACTGTTTTTT
d_gene: -; abundance: once; v_gene: TRBV7-3; j_gene: TRBJ2-1; CDR3aa: CASSPERSRVNEQFF; CDR3nt: TGTGCCAGCAGCCCCGAAAGGAGCAGGGTGAATGAGCAGTTCTTC
d_gene: -; abundance: -; v_gene: TRBV25-1; j_gene: TRBJ2-5; CDR3aa: CASTLGAGQETQYF; CDR3nt: TGTGCCAGCACCCTAGGGGCAGGGCAAGAGACCCAGTACTTC
d_gene: -; abundance: -; v_gene: TRBV4-2; j_gene: TRBJ1-1; CDR3aa: CASSLDLTRNTEAFF; CDR3nt: TGTGCCAGCAGCTTGGATCTGACTCGGAACACTGAAGCTTTCTTT
d_gene: -; abundance: -; v_gene: TRBV11-2; j_gene: TRBJ2-1; CDR3aa: CASSPLWGAYNEQFF; CDR3nt: TGTGCCAGCAGCCCACTTTGGGGGGCCTACAATGAGCAGTTCTTC
d_gene: -; abundance: -; v_gene: TRBV7-9; j_gene: TRBJ2-1; CDR3aa: CASSTRSDNEQFF; CDR3nt: TGTGCCAGCAGCACCCGGTCAGACAATGAGCAGTTCTTC
d_gene: -; abundance: few; v_gene: TRBV30; j_gene: TRBJ1-6; CDR3aa: CAWSEGPDSPLHF; CDR3nt: TGTGCCTGGAGTGAGGGGCCCGATTCACCCCTCCACTTT
d_gene: TRBD2; abundance: -; v_gene: TRBV7-2; j_gene: TRBJ2-5; CDR3aa: CASRWGTSAETQYF; CDR3nt: TGTGCCAGCAGGTGGGGGACTAGCGCCGAGACCCAGTACTTC
d_gene: -; abundance: -; v_gene: TRBV5-5; j_gene: TRBJ1-5; CDR3aa: CASSQDLGAQPQHF; CDR3nt: TGCGCCAGCAGCCAAGATTTAGGAGCTCAGCCCCAGCATTTT
d_gene: -; abundance: -; v_gene: TRBV5-8; j_gene: TRBJ1-1; CDR3aa: CASSGAVTGGRNTEAFF; CDR3nt: TGTGCCAGCAGCGGGGCGGTGACAGGTGGGAGGAACACTGAAGCTTTCTTT
d_gene: -; abundance: once; v_gene: TRBV5-6; j_gene: TRBJ1-4; CDR3aa: CASSALGANEKLFF; CDR3nt: TGTGCCAGCAGCGCTTTGGGGGCTAATGAAAAACTGTTTTTT
d_gene: -; abundance: few; v_gene: TRBV11-3; j_gene: TRBJ1-2; CDR3aa: CASSLERNNYGYTF; CDR3nt: TGTGCCAGCAGCTTAGAGAGGAATAACTATGGCTACACCTTC
d_gene: -; abundance: -; v_gene: TRBV20-1; j_gene: TRBJ1-2; CDR3aa: CSASGTGYTF; CDR3nt: TGCAGTGCTAGTGGAACTGGCTACACCTTC
d_gene: -; abundance: -; v_gene: TRBV6-1; j_gene: TRBJ1-2; CDR3aa: CASRIDRTNYGYTF; CDR3nt: TGTGCCAGCAGAATCGACAGGACTAACTATGGCTACACCTTC
d_gene: -; abundance: once; v_gene: TRBV11-2; j_gene: TRBJ1-1; CDR3aa: CASSLTTIKGTEAFF; CDR3nt: TGTGCCAGCAGCTTAACAACAATAAAAGGGACTGAAGCTTTCTTT
d_gene: TRBD2; abundance: -; v_gene: TRBV28; j_gene: TRBJ2-3; CDR3aa: CASSPRGGITDTQYF; CDR3nt: TGTGCCAGCAGTCCTCGGGGAGGGATCACAGATACGCAGTATTTT
d_gene: -; abundance: -; v_gene: TRBV4-1; j_gene: TRBJ1-1; CDR3aa: CASSQGTEAFF; CDR3nt: TGCGCCAGCAGCCAAGGTACTGAAGCTTTCTTT
d_gene: TRBD1; abundance: -; v_gene: TRBV5-1; j_gene: TRBJ1-2; CDR3aa: CASSWGPSGQNYGYTF; CDR3nt: TGCGCCAGCAGCTGGGGACCCTCGGGACAGAACTATGGCTACACCTTC
d_gene: -; abundance: -; v_gene: TRBV7-2; j_gene: TRBJ1-2; CDR3aa: CASSLGETRNYGYTF; CDR3nt: TGTGCCAGCAGCTTAGGGGAAACTCGCAACTATGGCTACACCTTC
d_gene: -; abundance: -; v_gene: TRBV27; j_gene: TRBJ2-2; CDR3aa: CASTYSSPNTGELFF; CDR3nt: TGTGCCAGCACATACAGTTCCCCTAACACCGGGGAGCTGTTTTTT
d_gene: -; abundance: -; v_gene: TRBV28; j_gene: TRBJ1-3; CDR3aa: CASSLGRNTIYF; CDR3nt: TGTGCCAGCAGTTTAGGGAGAAACACCATATATTTT
d_gene: TRBD2; abundance: -; v_gene: TRBV4-3; j_gene: TRBJ2-3; CDR3aa: CASSQLTSGGAIGTDTQYF; CDR3nt: TGCGCCAGCAGCCAACTAACTAGCGGGGGGGCCATTGGCACAGATACGCAGTATTTT